This T cell receptor beta chain came from a study of blood T cell repertoires in COVID-19 (dated by TCRdb to 2018 to 2021). At the level of the whole study: Collaborator samples came from the United States, Italy and Spain and covered acute and convalescent phases of COVID-19. The material from the prospective study consisted of cDNA or gDNA derived from T cells, B-cell-depleted T cells, or PBMCs. Deeply sampled blood TCRbeta repertoires from subjects exposed to, actively infected with, or recovered from COVID-19 were included in the dataset. The repertoires were made available in a free public database intended to serve as a resource for research on the immune response to SARS-CoV-2. Samples were obtained from the ongoing ImmuneRACE study (first 160 participants) and from about 1,300 subjects provided by 6 global collaborators. A de-identified subject ID, COVID-19 status, age in years and sex were almost always included in the sample metadata. Where HLA class I and class II types were available, the types were taken from metadata supplied by the sample provider, not from assay-based typing. General study outcomes and caveats: Clinical and demographic metadata were provided uncurated, with the amount varying by source and participant.

Whole blood was collected in K2EDTA tubes by collaborating institutions according to the institutions' own protocols. For TCRbeta analysis, collaborators shipped samples in one of three forms: frozen whole blood, isolated PBMCs, or DNA extracted from either of those sample types. The CDR3, from cysteine to phenylalanine, totals 16 residues. Left in the record is the CDR3 DNA by itself, 48 bases read in frame from the first base. CDR1 SGDLS and CDR2 YYNGEE are derived from the germline V gene. Clipping removes 0 bases from V and 5 bases from J, with 8 as the unmatched junction base count. TCRbeta CDR3 regions were amplified from genomic DNA by means of the immunoSEQ Assay, a bias-controlled multiplex PCR. Processing in the source paper ran as follows. The number of nucleated cells in each sample was estimated by amplification of reference gene primers within the assay. To quantify the absolute abundance of each unique TCRbeta CDR3 rearrangement, sequence reads were collapsed and filtered. For each sample, productive Simpson clonality was calculated as the square root of Simpson's diversity index over productive rearrangements. TCRdb holds this immuneACCESS table with in-frame rearrangements only. Some clones are missing; in checked studies, unresolved V genes explain under half, and the rest has no known cause. The DNA was the basis for D and trimming; V, J and clone size are from that table. In this sample the table shows roughly 280,000 clones, roughly nine tenths of which occur a single time. The top ten clonotypes cover 3.5% to 4% of the sample.

A word on this clone: Its antigen remains undetermined. Base qualities are not at hand, and no much larger clone is one base apart.

This TCR was recovered from a man younger than 30 with active or convalescent COVID-19. The V and J genes are TRBV9 and TRBJ2-5, with TRBD1 identical over 9 junction bases. The specimen was peripheral blood. The DNA sequence is as follows: TGTGCCAGCAGCGTAGACCGAGGGACAGGGATCGAGACCCAGTACTTC. This is translated as CASSVDRGTGIETQYF.